Each of the 20 T cell receptor beta chains below was sequenced from the same sample in a study of blood T cell repertoires in COVID-19. The method was immunoSEQ multiplex PCR; TCRdb's version includes in-frame clones alone and lacks a portion of them. Of roughly 240,000 clones in the sample, around 90% were seen once. What was sequenced was PBMCs or T cells enriched from blood (not recorded which). The receptors derive from a middle-aged man who had been exposed to COVID-19.

The chain links TRBV5-1 to TRBJ2-3, with 14 bases that match TRBD2. The CDR3 is made up of 16 amino acids. Germline V gene sequence: CDR1 SGHRS, CDR2 YFSETQ. Trimming cost V 2 bases and J 4 bases; bases outside gene matches: 3. CDR3 amino acids: CASSLRLAGGSDTQYF. DNA of the CDR3: TGCGCCAGCAGCTTACGACTAGCGGGGGGGTCAGATACGCAGTATTTT.

The chain carries TRBV28 and TRBJ2-1; D not resolved. Trimming pared 6 bases from V and 8 bases from J, leaving 11 bases between. The CDR3 sequence is 12 residues long. From germline, CDR1 is MDHEN and CDR2 SYDVKM. The CDR3 coding sequence is TGTGCCAGCAGCCCAACTGGTCATGAGCAGTTCTTC. Its translation is CASSPTGHEQFF.

The chain couples TRBV7-2 to TRBJ2-7; TRBD1 matches 8 bases. The CDR3 spans 16 residues. Germline-derived CDR1 and CDR2 are SGHTA and FQGNSA. V gave up 4 bases and J gave up 6 bases; unmatched junction bases: 14. The CDR3 nucleotides are TGTGCCAGCAGCTCCCGGACAGGGTCTCCTCTAGGCGAGCAGTACTTC. Translating it yields CASSSRTGSPLGEQYF.

This clone is a singleton in its sample. The chain joins TRBV5-1 to TRBJ2-3, with D unclear. V shed 5 bases and J shed 5 bases, with 9 bases lying between them. CDR3 length equals 12 residues. Germline CDR1 reads SGHRS; CDR2 reads YFSETQ. DNA of the CDR3: TGCGCCAGCAGAAACTTCGGAGATACGCAGTATTTT. It codes for CASRNFGDTQYF.

V usage is TRBV15 and J usage is TRBJ1-5; TRBD1 might be the D (6 bases). The V end lost 1 base, the J end lost 3 bases, and 10 bases lay between the germline ends. CDR3 length equals 15 residues. The germline CDR1 and CDR2 sequences are LNHNV and YYDKDF (reference sequence). The CDR3 DNA reads as TGTGCCACCAGCAGAGTCGACAGGAACAATCAGCCCCAGCATTTT. Its translation: CATSRVDRNNQPQHF. Supplemented by reference TRBV15 and TRBJ1-5, the full variable domain reads DAMVIQNPRYQVTQFGKPVTLSCSQTLNHNVMYWYQQKSSQAPKLLFHYYDKDFNNEADTPDNFQSRRPNTSFCFLDIRSPGLGDTAMYLCATSRVDRNNQPQHFGDGTRLSIL.

The chain joins TRBV19 to TRBJ1-5, with TRBD1 identical over 7 bases. The CDR3 consists of 15 residues. After removal of 5 bases from V and 5 bases from J, the junction contained 9 bases not matched to a gene. Germline values: CDR1 LNHDA, CDR2 SQIVND (reference sequence). CDR3 in DNA: TGTGCCAGTAGTTCAAACCGGGACAGCTATCAGCCCCAGCATTTT. Its protein is CASSSNRDSYQPQHF.

The chain links TRBV28 to TRBJ1-2, with TRBD1 as a possible D gene (5 bases). Trimming pared 2 bases from V and 3 bases from J, leaving 7 bases between. Germline-derived CDR1 and CDR2 are MDHEN and SYDVKM. The CDR3 totals 13 residues. Written as DNA, the CDR3 is TGTGCCAGCAGTTTAGTAGGGGACTATGGCTACACCTTC. It codes for CASSLVGDYGYTF.

V is TRBV9 and J is TRBJ1-6, with 10 bases aligning to TRBD1. Germline trimming cut 3 bases from V and 8 bases from J; bases unmatched to any gene: 11. Per germline, CDR1 SGDLS and CDR2 YYNGEE. The length of the CDR3 is 17 residues. CDR3 DNA sequence: TGTGCCAGCAGCGCGCGCCAGGGGGGGACAGGGGATTCACCCCTCCACTTT. It specifies CASSARQGGTGDSPLHF.

The V and J genes are TRBV24-1 and TRBJ2-3; no reliable D call. Trimming took off 4 bases at V and 0 bases at J, with 13 bases between the two ends. The V gene's germline CDR1 is KGHDR and CDR2 SFDVKD. CDR3 size: 16 residues. The CDR3 sequence is CATSDLRVTSTDTQYF. The CDR3 DNA is TGTGCCACCAGTGACCTCAGAGTGACTAGCACAGATACGCAGTATTTT.

The chain is built from TRBV5-6 and TRBJ1-1; a possible D gene is TRBD1 (5 bases). Germline CDR1 SGHDT, CDR2 YYEEEE. CDR3 length: 14 amino acids. V lost 1 base to trimming and J lost 4 bases, with 11 bases between them. The chain's CDR3 is CASSLKARATEAFF. The CDR3 DNA sequence: TGTGCCAGCAGCTTGAAGGCCAGGGCCACTGAAGCTTTCTTT.

The DNA of the CDR3 is TGTGCCTGGAGGGTACAGGGAAATACCTACGAGCAGTACTTC. It specifies CAWRVQGNTYEQYF. The chain is built from TRBV30 and TRBJ2-7, with D perhaps matching TRBD1 (6 bases). The V gene lost 3 bases and the J gene lost 2 bases, with 14 bases spanning the gap. The germline CDR1 and CDR2 sequences are GTSNPN and SVGIG (reference sequence). The CDR3 is 14 amino acids.

This chain joins TRBV18 and TRBJ2-6, with 7 bases identical to TRBD1. The CDR3 loop spans 15 amino acids. CDR1 and CDR2 from the germline V gene are KGHSH and LQKENI. The J segment lost 4 bases and the V segment lost 5 bases, leaving 5 bases of the junction unmatched. The CDR3 loop is CASSLQGYGANVLTF. As DNA, the CDR3 is TGTGCCAGCTCATTACAGGGGTACGGGGCCAACGTCCTGACTTTC.

The chain employs TRBV28 and TRBJ2-4; TRBD2 matches at 12 bases. The CDR3 covers 17 residues. In germline, CDR1 is MDHEN, CDR2 SYDVKM. Trimming at V came to 6 bases and at J to 8 bases, leaving 14 bases not matched to a gene. This CDR3 reads CASSNRLAGVLFHIQYF. In DNA, the CDR3 is TGTGCCAGCAGCAACCGACTAGCGGGGGTTCTCTTCCACATTCAGTACTTC.

V gene TRBV4-1 combines with J gene TRBJ1-1, with D unresolved. CDR3 length equals 13 residues. V shed 1 base and J shed 6 bases, with 9 bases lying between them. Germline-derived CDR1 and CDR2 are MGHRA and YSYEKL. This CDR3 is CASSQADGAEAFF. CDR3 nucleotides: TGCGCCAGCAGCCAAGCAGACGGAGCTGAAGCTTTCTTT.

On this clone: This sample also contains other DNA sequences that code for the same CDR3. CDR3 DNA sequence: TGTGCCAGCAGCTTTTACAGAAACACTGAAGCTTTCTTT. It codes for CASSFYRNTEAFF. The chain couples TRBV11-3 to TRBJ1-1; D unclear. The V end was cut by 3 bases, the J end by 2 bases, with 7 bases between. This CDR3 has 13 residues. Germline CDR1 is SGHNT and CDR2 is YENEEA. Using reference TRBV11-3 and TRBJ1-1 for the parts outside the CDR3, the full variable domain is EAGVVQSPRYKIIEKKQPVAFWCNPISGHNTLYWYLQNLGQGPELLIRYENEEAVDDSQLPKDRFSAERLKGVDSTLKIQPAELGDSAVYLCASSFYRNTEAFFGQGTRLTVV.

The V gene is TRBV24-1, the J gene TRBJ2-1; 8 nucleotides match TRBD2. Unmatched junction bases numbered 12, after V lost 8 bases and J lost 7 bases. This CDR3 comprises 15 residues. Germline values: CDR1 KGHDR, CDR2 SFDVKD. The CDR3 nucleotides read TGTGCCACCACGGGGGGTAGCGGGAAAGGGAATGAGCAGTTCTTC. Its translation is CATTGGSGKGNEQFF.

The genes are TRBV29-1 and TRBJ2-1, with D possibly TRBD2 on 5 matching bases. V lost 1 base, J lost 12 bases, and 22 bases lay in between. Germline CDR1 and CDR2: SQVTM and ANQGSEA. The CDR3 has 15 amino acids. For the CDR3, the DNA is TGCAGCGTTGAAGGATTACCTTCGTCGGAGGTGGGGCAGTTCTTC. Translating gives CSVEGLPSSEVGQFF.

This chain connects TRBV5-5 to TRBJ2-1; TRBD2 matches at 10 bases. The CDR3 totals 16 residues. The ends lost 2 bases at V and 7 bases at J; junction bases unmatched: 9. The germline gives CDR1 SGHKS, CDR2 YYEKEE (reference sequence). This CDR3 is CASSLITSGIRNEQFF. In DNA form, the CDR3 reads TGTGCCAGCAGCTTAATTACTAGCGGGATTCGAAATGAGCAGTTCTTC.

CDR3: CASSGTQDKGYEQYF. The CDR3 bases are TGTGCCAGCAGTGGAACACAGGATAAGGGCTACGAGCAGTACTTC. V is TRBV6-4 and J is TRBJ2-7, with D perhaps matching TRBD1 (5 bases). This CDR3 contains 15 residues. Trimming shortened V by 4 bases and J by 3 bases, and 16 bases separated the two germline ends. The V gene's germline CDR1 is MRHNA and CDR2 SNTAGT.

The V and J genes are TRBV6-5 and TRBJ2-7; D gene uncertain. Germline-derived CDR1 and CDR2 are MNHEY and SVGAGI. The CDR3 totals 14 residues. Trimming pared 0 bases from V and 4 bases from J, leaving 10 bases between. This CDR3 is CASSYSEAPYEQYF. The CDR3 DNA reads as TGTGCCAGCAGTTACTCAGAGGCTCCTTACGAGCAGTACTTC.